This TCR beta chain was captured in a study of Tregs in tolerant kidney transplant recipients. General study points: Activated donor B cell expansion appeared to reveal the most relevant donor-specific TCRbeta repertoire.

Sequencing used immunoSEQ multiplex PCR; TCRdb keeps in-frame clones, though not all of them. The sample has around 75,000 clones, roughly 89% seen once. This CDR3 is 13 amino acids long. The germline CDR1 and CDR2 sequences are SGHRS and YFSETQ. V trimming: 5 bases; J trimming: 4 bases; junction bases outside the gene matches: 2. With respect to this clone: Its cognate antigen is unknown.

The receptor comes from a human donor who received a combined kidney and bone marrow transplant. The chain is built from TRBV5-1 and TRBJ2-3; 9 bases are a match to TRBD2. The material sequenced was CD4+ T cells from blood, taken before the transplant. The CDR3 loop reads CASRREGADTQYF. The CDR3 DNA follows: TGCGCCAGCAGGCGGGAGGGGGCAGATACGCAGTATTTT.